Shown below are 28 T cell receptor beta chains from a single sample sequenced in a study of blood T cell repertoires in COVID-19. Generated by immunoSEQ multiplex PCR, the TCRdb table keeps only in-frame clones and is missing some. The repertoire consists of under 250,000 clones, with around 80% occurring once and the leading ten covering roughly 12%. Input material: peripheral blood. These receptors came from a human donor in a cohort sampled during active COVID-19.

The chain links TRBV10-3 to TRBJ2-5, with TRBD1 matching 7 bases. J lost 2 bases, V lost 6 bases, and 6 bases had no gene match. This CDR3 comprises 14 residues. Germline V gives CDR1 ENHRY, CDR2 SYGVKD. The CDR3 DNA reads as TGTGCCATCAGGGGTGGGACAGAACAAGAGACCCAGTACTTC. Residues: CAIRGGTEQETQYF.

The V gene is TRBV15, the J gene TRBJ1-1, with D possibly matching TRBD1 (6 bases). The germline V gene has CDR1 LNHNV and CDR2 YYDKDF (reference sequence). The CDR3 contains 16 residues. The V and J ends lost 0 bases and 2 bases respectively, with 13 bases between them. CDR3 protein: CATSRDPGTLNTEAFF. The CDR3 nucleotides read TGTGCCACCAGCAGAGATCCAGGGACACTTAACACTGAAGCTTTCTTT.

J is TRBJ2-1 and V is TRBV10-3; maybe TRBD2 (7 bases). Trimming stripped 8 bases from V and 2 bases from J, with 19 bases between. The CDR3 consists of 16 residues. Per the germline V gene, CDR1 is ENHRY and CDR2 is SYGVKD. CDR3 amino acids: CAIGGAQEPTYNEQFF. CDR3 bases: TGTGCCATCGGGGGGGCTCAAGAACCAACCTACAATGAGCAGTTCTTC.

The rearrangement links TRBV7-2 to TRBJ2-2, with 8 nucleotides matching TRBD1. The trim removed 8 bases at V and 5 bases at J, leaving 10 bases unmatched. The CDR3 covers 15 residues. CDR1 SGHTA and CDR2 FQGNSA come from the germline V gene. CDR3 in DNA: TGTGCCAGCTCACCCAGGGGGCGAGGAACCGGGGAGCTGTTTTTT. Translating it yields CASSPRGRGTGELFF.

V and J are TRBV7-9 and TRBJ2-1; D perhaps matches TRBD2 (5 bases). Trimming removed 3 bases from V and 6 bases from J, with 6 bases in between. This CDR3 spans 12 amino acids. Germline V gene sequence: CDR1 SEHNR, CDR2 FQNEAQ (reference sequence). The chain's CDR3 is CASSFGVNEQFF. The CDR3 DNA follows: TGTGCCAGCAGCTTCGGGGTCAATGAGCAGTTCTTC. Full variable domain (outside the CDR3, taken from reference TRBV7-9 and TRBJ2-1): DTGVSQNPRHKITKRGQNVTFRCDPISEHNRLYWYRQTLGQGPEFLTYFQNEAQLEKSRLLSDRFSAERPKGSFSTLEIQRTEQGDSAMYLCASSFGVNEQFFGPGTRLTVL.

Turning to this clone: The identical CDR3 is also encoded by other nucleotide sequences in the sample. V and J are TRBV9 and TRBJ1-2; D perhaps matches TRBD1 (6 bases). The CDR3 contains 14 residues. V lost 0 bases to trimming and J lost 2 bases, with 8 bases between them. Germline V gene sequence: CDR1 SGDLS, CDR2 YYNGEE. The DNA of the CDR3 is TGTGCCAGCAGCGTAGGGACAGCAAACTATGGCTACACCTTC. This encodes CASSVGTANYGYTF.

This rearrangement joins TRBV15 to TRBJ1-2, with D tentatively TRBD1 (5 bases). CDR1 is LNHNV, CDR2 YYDKDF, per germline (reference sequence). The V end lost 5 bases, the J end lost 7 bases, and 14 bases lay between the germline ends. The CDR3 spans 13 residues. CDR3 region: CATSGIGGGGYTF. The CDR3 nucleotides read TGTGCCACCAGCGGTATTGGGGGGGGTGGCTACACCTTC.

The chain employs TRBV2 and TRBJ1-4, with TRBD1 matching 9 bases. The CDR3 spans 13 residues. The germline gives CDR1 SNHLY, CDR2 FYNNEI. The DNA for the CDR3 is TGTGCACAGCGGGGGACAGGGTTGGTAAAACTGTTTTTT. Encoded protein: CAQRGTGLVKLFF.

The chain links TRBV12-3 or TRBV12-4 to TRBJ1-4; D gene unclear. This CDR3 has 13 residues. V was clipped by 6 bases and J by 8 bases, with 13 bases between them. CDR3 region: CASRKEPQEKLFF. The CDR3 nucleotides read TGTGCCAGCAGGAAGGAGCCCCAGGAAAAACTGTTTTTT.

This chain links TRBV15 with TRBJ2-3; TRBD1 is a possible D gene (6 bases). Germline V gene data show CDR1 as LNHNV and CDR2 as YYDKDF (reference sequence). The CDR3 runs to 18 residues. Trimming took off 4 bases at V and 1 base at J, with 21 bases between the two ends. CDR3 region: CATSTGPGTPLRTDTQYF. The CDR3 nucleotides are TGTGCCACCAGCACTGGTCCGGGGACACCCCTACGCACAGATACGCAGTATTTT.

The CDR3, as DNA: TGTGCCAGCAGTGACCAACCCGGGTACAATGAGCAGTTCTTC. Its translation: CASSDQPGYNEQFF. The chain has TRBV2 and TRBJ2-1; no clear D. The CDR3 length is 14 residues. Germline V gene sequence: CDR1 SNHLY, CDR2 FYNNEI. V was clipped by 3 bases and J by 4 bases, with 10 bases between them.

The chain is built from TRBV5-6 and TRBJ1-6; the match to TRBD1 covers 12 bases. The V and J ends lost 4 bases and 7 bases, in that order; junction bases with no gene match: 9. This CDR3 comprises 17 residues. The germline V gene encodes CDR1 SGHDT and CDR2 YYEEEE. CDR3 in amino acids: CASSHGTGGARNSPLHF. The CDR3 coding sequence is TGTGCCAGCAGCCATGGGACAGGGGGCGCGAGGAATTCACCCCTCCACTTT.

V usage is TRBV14 and J usage is TRBJ1-2; TRBD1 might be the D (6 bases). The V end lost 4 bases, the J end lost 3 bases, and 6 bases lay between the germline ends. The CDR3 totals 12 residues. Germline V gives CDR1 SGHDN, CDR2 FVKESK. In DNA, the CDR3 is TGTGCCAGCAGCCCAGGGGACTATGGCTACACCTTC. Amino acids: CASSPGDYGYTF.

This chain connects TRBV7-9 to TRBJ1-4; D unclear. Trimming cost V 3 bases and J 4 bases, with 6 bases left between them. There are 13 residues in the CDR3. The germline V gene has CDR1 SEHNR and CDR2 FQNEAQ (reference sequence). CDR3 nucleotides: TGTGCCAGCAGCTTTGAGGTTAATGAAAAACTGTTTTTT. It specifies CASSFEVNEKLFF.

This chain uses TRBV4-3 with TRBJ1-5, with no clear D. Trimming removed 0 bases from V and 4 bases from J, with 7 bases in between. The CDR3 is 14 residues long. Per the germline V gene, CDR1 is LGHNA and CDR2 is YSLEER. CDR3: CASSQDPGNQPQHF. The CDR3, as DNA: TGCGCCAGCAGCCAAGATCCGGGAAATCAGCCCCAGCATTTT.

Many counts were recorded for this clone. The chain employs TRBV7-6 and TRBJ2-5, with D possibly matching TRBD2 (6 bases). The CDR3 runs to 14 residues. Germline assignment: CDR1 SGHVS and CDR2 FNYEAQ. V lost 1 base and J lost 4, with 10 bases in between. CDR3 sequence reads: CASSLGGVPETQYF. CDR3 sequence (DNA): TGTGCCAGCAGCTTAGGGGGGGTCCCAGAGACCCAGTACTTC.

In its sample, this clone was seen once. This rearrangement joins TRBV5-1 to TRBJ1-3; D is unclear. CDR3 length: 13 residues. Germline assignment: CDR1 SGHRS and CDR2 YFSETQ. V was shortened by 5 bases and J by 2 bases, with 8 bases between the two germline ends. CDR3 in amino acids: CASSREAGNTIYF. CDR3 DNA: TGCGCCAGCAGTCGAGAGGCTGGAAACACCATATATTTT.

This clone has a handful of counts. The chain couples TRBV5-1 to TRBJ2-1, with D perhaps matching TRBD2 (6 bases). Per germline, CDR1 SGHRS and CDR2 YFSETQ. The V and J ends lost 4 bases and 4 bases respectively, with 15 bases between them. The CDR3 runs 15 residues. CDR3 DNA: TGCGCCAGCAGCCTCGGGGACTCGCAGTACAATGAGCAGTTCTTC. Protein product: CASSLGDSQYNEQFF.

The V gene is TRBV5-5, the J gene TRBJ1-1, with TRBD1 matching 12 bases. This CDR3 contains 16 residues. V was clipped by 4 bases and J by 2 bases; unmatched bases: 6. CDR1 and CDR2 from the germline V gene are SGHKS and YYEKEE (reference sequence). CDR3 in amino acids: CASSTAGTGGNTEAFF. CDR3 nucleotide sequence: TGTGCCAGCAGCACCGCCGGGACAGGGGGCAACACTGAAGCTTTCTTT.

The chain joins TRBV18 to TRBJ2-2; TRBD1 matches at 8 bases. The CDR3 extends over 16 amino acids. V shed 2 bases, J shed 1 base, and the junction held 3 bases outside the gene matches. The germline gives CDR1 KGHSH, CDR2 LQKENI. The CDR3 DNA reads TGTGCCAGCTCACCAGCCAGGGGGCTGAACACCGGGGAGCTGTTTTTT. Amino acid sequence: CASSPARGLNTGELFF.

This chain links TRBV7-8 with TRBJ2-3; D unclear. The germline V gene encodes CDR1 SGHVS and CDR2 FQNEAQ. Trimming took 3 bases from V and 1 from J, leaving 11 bases between them. The CDR3 consists of 15 residues. This chain's CDR3 is CASSLARQRTDTQYF. CDR3 coding DNA: TGTGCCAGCAGCTTGGCCAGACAACGCACAGATACGCAGTATTTT.

This chain uses TRBV5-4 with TRBJ2-3; 14 bases map to TRBD2. Unmatched junction bases numbered 10, after V lost 3 bases and J lost 7 bases. Germline V gene lookup returns CDR1 SGHNT and CDR2 YYREEE (reference sequence). This CDR3 contains 17 residues. CDR3 sequence reads: CASSSRLAGGPLNTQYF. CDR3 bases: TGTGCCAGCAGCTCAAGACTAGCGGGAGGGCCTCTCAATACGCAGTATTTT.

This chain uses TRBV28 with TRBJ2-7; D is possibly TRBD2 (6 bases). Germline lookup yields CDR1 MDHEN and CDR2 SYDVKM. V was shortened by 5 bases and J by 3 bases, with 20 bases between the two germline ends. The CDR3 consists of 16 residues. The CDR3 protein is CASSPLEPGRYYEQYF. DNA for the CDR3: TGTGCCAGCAGTCCCCTGGAGCCCGGGAGATACTACGAGCAGTACTTC. The entire variable domain, with the rest obtained from reference TRBV28 and TRBJ2-7, is as follows: DVKVTQSSRYLVKRTGEKVFLECVQDMDHENMFWYRQDPGLGLRLIYFSYDVKMKEKGDIPEGYSVSREKKERFSLILESASTNQTSMYLCASSPLEPGRYYEQYFGPGTRLTVT.

The J gene is TRBJ2-3, the V gene TRBV6-2 or TRBV6-3; TRBD1 matches at 7 bases. Germline assignment: CDR1 MNHEY and CDR2 SVGEGT. Trimming cost V 5 bases and J 4 bases; bases outside gene matches: 9. CDR3 length: 15 residues. The CDR3: CASSDTRTGADTQYF. The CDR3 coding sequence is TGTGCCAGCAGTGACACCAGGACAGGCGCAGATACGCAGTATTTT.

The genes are TRBV19 and TRBJ2-1; 7 nucleotides align to TRBD1. The junction had 12 bases not matched to a gene; V was cut back by 6 bases and J by 7 bases. Germline V gives CDR1 LNHDA, CDR2 SQIVND (reference sequence). CDR3 length: 15 amino acids. The CDR3 bases are TGTGCCAGTAGAGGCGGAACCTTACAGGGGAATGAGCAGTTCTTC. It translates to CASRGGTLQGNEQFF.

J is TRBJ1-5 and V is TRBV19; TRBD1 might be the D (5 bases). Germline V gene sequence: CDR1 LNHDA, CDR2 SQIVND (reference sequence). The germline V and J ends were trimmed by 9 bases and 5 bases, with 17 bases remaining between them. There are 14 residues in the CDR3. The CDR3 DNA sequence: TGTGCCAGCCGGTCGGGGGACGGCCATCAGCCCCAGCATTTT. This codes for CASRSGDGHQPQHF.

J is TRBJ1-6 and V is TRBV19; weak D call: TRBD1 (5 bases). CDR1 is LNHDA, CDR2 SQIVND, per germline (reference sequence). The CDR3 sequence is 13 residues long. V was pared by 2 bases and J by 8 bases, with 7 bases between. CDR3 region: CASSISRDSPLHF. The CDR3 DNA reads as TGTGCCAGTAGTATATCCAGGGATTCACCCCTCCACTTT.

This clone has more than one count but fewer than ten. The CDR3 is CASTPGLLTDTQYF. CDR3 DNA sequence: TGTGCCAGTACCCCGGGACTGTTAACAGATACGCAGTATTTT. The gene calls are TRBV19 and TRBJ2-3; a possible D gene is TRBD2 (6 bases). The ends were cut back, 7 bases at V and 3 bases at J, with 14 bases in the middle. This CDR3 spans 14 amino acids. Germline CDR1 and CDR2: LNHDA and SQIVND (reference sequence).